The 30 T cell receptor beta chains given below trace back to one sample, sequenced in a study of blood T cell repertoires in COVID-19. Produced via immunoSEQ multiplex PCR; TCRdb's table is partial and in-frame only. Found here are a few hundred thousand clones, 65% to 90% of them singletons; the top ten hold 2% to 3%. The material sequenced was peripheral blood. Receptors originate from a woman aged 70-85 years with COVID-19, enrolled during active disease.

This clone has a handful of counts. The rearrangement uses TRBV4-3 and TRBJ2-3, with D unresolved. With 3 bases removed from V and 6 bases from J, the gap between germline ends came to 10 bases. The CDR3 sequence is 13 residues long. Germline loops: CDR1 LGHNA, CDR2 YSLEER. CDR3 region: CASSHERGDTQYF. CDR3 bases: TGCGCCAGCAGCCACGAGCGTGGGGATACGCAGTATTTT.

The rearrangement links TRBV19 to TRBJ2-6; TRBD1 agrees at 7 bases. The CDR3 runs 14 residues. In germline, CDR1 is LNHDA, CDR2 SQIVND (reference sequence). Trimming at V came to 11 bases and at J to 4 bases, leaving 8 bases not matched to a gene. CDR3 coding DNA: TGTGCCGGCTCAGCAGGGGGAGGGGCCAACGTCCTGACTTTC. Residues: CAGSAGGGANVLTF.

The chain couples TRBV6-1 to TRBJ2-1, with TRBD2 matching 10 bases. The junction had 11 bases not matched to a gene; V was cut back by 3 bases and J by 15 bases. Germline V gene lookup returns CDR1 MNHNS and CDR2 SASEGT. The CDR3 runs to 14 residues. The CDR3 DNA reads TGTGCCAGCAGTGACAGGGGGCTAGCGGGAGAGGGGTTCTTC. Its protein product is CASSDRGLAGEGFF.

V usage is TRBV3-1 (or the pseudogene TRBV3-2) and J usage is TRBJ2-4, with a tentative D call TRBD1 (6 bases). Germline V gives CDR1 LGHDT, CDR2 YNNKEL (reference sequence). Trimming left V 1 base short and J 8 bases short, with 15 bases between. CDR3 size: 15 residues. The CDR3 DNA is TGTGCCAGCAGCCAAGTTCAGGGGTTGTTTGACATTCAGTACTTC. It translates to CASSQVQGLFDIQYF.

The V and J genes are TRBV6-2 or TRBV6-3 and TRBJ1-2; 11 bases line up with TRBD1. Trimming cost V 0 bases and J 4 bases; bases outside gene matches: 7. Germline CDR1 is MNHEY and CDR2 is SVGEGT. The CDR3 totals 17 residues. Here the CDR3 DNA reads TGTGCCAGCAGTTACTCGATGCGGGACAGGGGGTTCTATGGCTACACCTTC. It translates to CASSYSMRDRGFYGYTF.

The chain is built from TRBV5-1 and TRBJ2-7; TRBD2 matches at 9 bases. The trim removed 0 bases at V and 3 bases at J, leaving 13 bases unmatched. The CDR3 extends over 18 amino acids. The V gene's germline CDR1 is SGHRS and CDR2 YFSETQ. The CDR3 DNA sequence: TGCGCCAGCAGCTTGGACCAATTCGGCGGGAGGGATGTCTACGAGCAGTACTTC. Its protein product is CASSLDQFGGRDVYEQYF.

This sequence joins TRBV7-8 and TRBJ2-7; TRBD2 matches 7 bases. This CDR3 has 14 amino acids. Germline values: CDR1 SGHVS, CDR2 FQNEAQ. Trimming removed 5 bases from V and 2 bases from J; junction bases left unmatched: 6. The CDR3 protein is CASSPPAGAYEQYF. The CDR3 coding sequence is TGTGCCAGCAGCCCCCCGGCGGGGGCCTACGAGCAGTACTTC.

The V call is TRBV7-2, the J call TRBJ2-7; 10 bases are shared with TRBD2. The CDR3 consists of 15 residues. J was trimmed by 3 bases and V by 1 base; bases with no gene match: 3. The germline CDR1 and CDR2 sequences are SGHTA and FQGNSA. CDR3 sequence reads: CASSLEASGSYEQYF. The CDR3 DNA reads TGTGCCAGCAGCTTAGAGGCTAGCGGGAGCTACGAGCAGTACTTC.

The chain joins TRBV20-1 to TRBJ1-5; 9 bases are shared with TRBD1. CDR3 size: 15 residues. The junction had 6 bases not matched to a gene; V was cut back by 6 bases and J by 0 bases. Germline V gene data show CDR1 as DFQATT and CDR2 as SNEGSKA (reference sequence). CDR3 in DNA: TGCAGTGCAAGTGGGACAGGGCTTAGCAATCAGCCCCAGCATTTT. It codes for CSASGTGLSNQPQHF.

The CDR3 loop reads CASSQGAGQAYGYTF. DNA of the CDR3: TGTGCCAGCAGCCAAGGGGCCGGACAGGCTTATGGCTACACCTTC. V and J are TRBV3-1 (or the pseudogene TRBV3-2) and TRBJ1-2; TRBD1 matches 7 bases. The CDR3 runs to 15 residues. Germline V lookup: CDR1 LGHDT, CDR2 YNNKEL (reference sequence). V was pared by 1 base and J by 5 bases, with 7 bases of the junction left unmatched.

This chain joins TRBV5-1 and TRBJ1-1; D remains unclear. This CDR3 is built from 16 residues. Germline values: CDR1 SGHRS, CDR2 YFSETQ. V lost 0 bases and J 2 bases, leaving 14 bases between the germline ends. The CDR3 loop is CASSLVTELSNTEAFF. In nucleotides, the CDR3 is TGCGCCAGCAGCTTGGTAACAGAACTCTCAAACACTGAAGCTTTCTTT.

This clone was picked up a small number of times. The V and J genes are TRBV5-1 and TRBJ1-1; TRBD1 is a possible D gene (6 bases). The germline V gene encodes CDR1 SGHRS and CDR2 YFSETQ. The CDR3 contains 13 residues. V was shortened by 2 bases and J by 4 bases, with 9 bases between the two germline ends. The CDR3 DNA follows: TGCGCCAGCAGCTTATGGACAGCCACTGAAGCTTTCTTT. Its translation: CASSLWTATEAFF.

This clone has a single count. The chain joins TRBV5-1 to TRBJ2-5; 9 nucleotides line up with TRBD2. The V gene's germline CDR1 is SGHRS and CDR2 YFSETQ. The CDR3 consists of 16 residues. V shed 2 bases and J 5 bases; nucleotides not matched to a gene: 10. The CDR3 loop is CASSFGLAGNGETQYF. The DNA of the CDR3 is TGCGCCAGCAGCTTCGGTCTAGCGGGGAATGGGGAGACCCAGTACTTC.

This clone occurred once. The gene calls are TRBV7-9 and TRBJ1-3; 7 bases match TRBD1. J lost 3 bases, V lost 0 bases, and 5 bases had no gene match. CDR1 and CDR2 from the germline V gene are SEHNR and FQNEAQ (reference sequence). This CDR3 is built from 16 residues. CDR3 region: CASSLAVSGGGNTIYF. The CDR3 DNA reads TGTGCCAGCAGCTTAGCGGTGTCAGGGGGTGGAAACACCATATATTTT.

The chain links TRBV5-3 to TRBJ2-7; TRBD2 agrees at 15 bases. TRBV5-3 is known as an ORF, though its function is uncertain. CDR3 length: 21 residues. The V gene end was trimmed by 1 base and the J gene end by 5 bases; junction bases not matched to a gene: 19. The CDR3 nucleotides read TGTGCCAGAAGCTTGAAGGGACAGGGAAAAGGACTAGCGGGAGGGCCCCACGAGCAGTACTTC. Translation gives CARSLKGQGKGLAGGPHEQYF.

V and J are TRBV5-6 and TRBJ2-7, with D possibly matching TRBD1 (6 bases). Deletions cut 2 bases from V and 6 bases from J, with 15 bases between. The CDR3 covers 14 residues. The germline gives CDR1 SGHDT, CDR2 YYEEEE. CDR3 protein: CASSFNRALSEQYF. The CDR3 coding sequence is TGTGCCAGCAGCTTTAACAGGGCGTTGAGCGAGCAGTACTTC.

V gene TRBV12-3 or TRBV12-4 combines with J gene TRBJ1-4; weak D call: TRBD1 (6 bases). This CDR3 contains 13 residues. Trimming stripped 7 bases from V and 2 bases from J, with 8 bases between. CDR3 coding DNA: TGTGCCAGCACAAGGGGGACTAATGAAAAACTGTTTTTT. As protein: CASTRGTNEKLFF.

The V gene is TRBV13, the J gene TRBJ2-2; D call uncertain. This CDR3 has 16 residues. Germline values: CDR1 PRHDT, CDR2 FYEKMQ (reference sequence). The V and J ends lost 3 bases and 4 bases respectively, with 15 bases between them. As DNA, the CDR3 is TGTGCCAGCAGCTTCGGAGCCATGGAACGCACCGGGGAGCTGTTTTTT. Amino acids: CASSFGAMERTGELFF.

This chain joins TRBV19 and TRBJ1-2, with a tentative D call TRBD1 (5 bases). Trimming shortened V by 5 bases and J by 4 bases, and 11 bases separated the two germline ends. CDR1 LNHDA and CDR2 SQIVND come from the germline V gene (reference sequence). The CDR3 totals 13 residues. CDR3 protein: CASSPGRSYGYTF. The CDR3 coding sequence is TGTGCCAGTAGTCCAGGGAGGAGCTATGGCTACACCTTC.

This chain uses TRBV4-2 with TRBJ2-2, with 12 positions matching TRBD2. The CDR3 sequence is 16 residues long. With 4 bases clipped from V and 3 bases from J, the junction kept 3 bases outside the gene matches. CDR1 is LGHNA, CDR2 YNFKEQ, per germline. In nucleotides, the CDR3 is TGTGCCAGCAGCCTTCGACTAGCGGGAGACACCGGGGAGCTGTTTTTT. This encodes CASSLRLAGDTGELFF.

The chain has TRBV28 and TRBJ1-3; no reliable D call. The CDR3 length is 14 residues. V lost 2 bases to trimming and J lost 7 bases, with 12 bases between them. Germline V gene sequence: CDR1 MDHEN, CDR2 SYDVKM. This CDR3 reads CASSLNPLGNTIYF. In nucleotides, the CDR3 is TGTGCCAGCAGTTTAAACCCGCTCGGGAACACCATATATTTT.

The gene calls are TRBV6-5 and TRBJ2-7; maybe TRBD2 (5 bases). Germline V gene sequence: CDR1 MNHEY, CDR2 SVGAGI. The CDR3 loop spans 15 amino acids. V was shortened by 0 bases and J by 2 bases, with 11 bases between the two germline ends. For the CDR3, the DNA is TGTGCCAGCAGTTACTCGGCGGGCCCAGCCTACGAGCAGTACTTC. It codes for CASSYSAGPAYEQYF.

This sequence joins TRBV7-9 and TRBJ1-4, with 7 bases fitting TRBD1. CDR1 and CDR2 from the germline V gene are SEHNR and FQNEAQ (reference sequence). With V trimmed by 4 bases and J by 4 bases, 3 bases remained unmatched. CDR3 length equals 14 residues. The CDR3 DNA follows: TGTGCCAGCAGCTCATACAGGGGTAATGAAAAACTGTTTTTT. Translation gives CASSSYRGNEKLFF.

V and J are TRBV19 and TRBJ1-2; D possibly corresponds to TRBD1 (5 bases). This CDR3 region has 17 residues. Trimming left V 3 bases short and J 0 bases short, with 17 bases between. Per germline, CDR1 LNHDA and CDR2 SQIVND (reference sequence). The CDR3 loop reads CASSIRVGKGANYGYTF. The CDR3, as DNA: TGTGCCAGTAGTATTCGGGTGGGCAAAGGGGCTAACTATGGCTACACCTTC. The full variable domain, completed using reference TRBV19 and TRBJ1-2, is DGGITQSPKYLFRKEGQNVTLSCEQNLNHDAMYWYRQDPGQGLRLIYYSQIVNDFQKGDIAEGYSVSREKKESFPLTVTSAQKNPTAFYLCASSIRVGKGANYGYTFGSGTRLTVV.

The CDR3: CASSPGSGTDTQYF. DNA of the CDR3: TGTGCCAGTAGTCCCGGGAGTGGGACAGATACGCAGTATTTT. This chain links TRBV19 with TRBJ2-3; D possibly corresponds to TRBD2 (6 bases). V lost 5 bases and J lost 3, with 12 bases in between. The CDR3 length is 14 residues. Germline CDR1 is LNHDA and CDR2 is SQIVND (reference sequence).

The V call is TRBV29-1, the J call TRBJ2-1; 12 bases fit TRBD2. Trimming removed 7 bases from V and 6 bases from J; junction bases left unmatched: 10. CDR1 and CDR2 (germline): SQVTM, ANQGSEA. This CDR3 has 15 amino acids. The CDR3 here is CSGARLAGVSNEQFF. CDR3 bases: TGCAGCGGAGCTCGACTAGCGGGAGTCTCCAATGAGCAGTTCTTC.

The V and J genes are TRBV4-3 and TRBJ1-3, with a possible D match to TRBD1 (6 bases). The CDR3 extends over 15 amino acids. V lost 0 bases to trimming and J lost 5 bases, with 11 bases between them. Germline V gene sequence: CDR1 LGHNA, CDR2 YSLEER. The DNA for the CDR3 is TGCGCCAGCAGCCAAGATGTACAGGGCCGAAACACCATATATTTT. Its protein product is CASSQDVQGRNTIYF.

The CDR3 region has the DNA TGTGCCAGCAGCTTATACAGGGGATCAGAACAGCCCCAGCATTTT. It codes for CASSLYRGSEQPQHF. This rearrangement joins TRBV4-2 to TRBJ1-5; 7 nucleotides align to TRBD1. CDR3 length: 15 residues. In germline, CDR1 is LGHNA, CDR2 YNFKEQ. V trimming: 5 bases; J trimming: 7 bases; junction bases outside the gene matches: 11.

The CDR3: CASSFSSANTEAFF. The CDR3 nucleotides are TGTGCCAGCAGCTTTAGTTCTGCGAACACTGAAGCTTTCTTT. The chain carries TRBV11-2 and TRBJ1-1; the D is unclear. Germline V CDR1 and CDR2: SGHAT, FQNNGV. V was clipped by 3 bases and J by 1 base, with 9 bases between them. The CDR3 spans 14 residues.

This chain uses TRBV25-1 with TRBJ2-5; 9 bases map to TRBD1. The V and J ends lost 6 bases and 5 bases, in that order; junction bases with no gene match: 10. Per the germline V gene, CDR1 is MGHDK and CDR2 is SYGVNS. CDR3 length: 15 residues. The CDR3 sequence: CASSVGTGYLETQYF. Written as DNA, the CDR3 is TGTGCCAGCAGCGTAGGGACAGGGTATTTGGAGACCCAGTACTTC.